Listed here are 9 T cell receptor beta chains from one sample, sequenced in a study of radiotherapy plus CTLA-4 blockade in lung cancer. Clones were read by immunoSEQ multiplex PCR, and TCRdb kept only the in-frame ones, dropping some. The sample lists tens of thousands of clones; around 80% were seen once. Here the sequenced sample was peripheral blood, taken from a patient treated with radiotherapy plus ipilimumab. The receptors stem from a human donor with non-small cell lung cancer who had stable disease on radiotherapy plus ipilimumab.

This clone was detected only once. This chain connects TRBV5-1 to TRBJ2-2; 11 nucleotides align to TRBD2. Trimming removed 0 bases from V and 4 bases from J; junction bases left unmatched: 5. This CDR3 is 17 amino acids long. Germline V CDR1 and CDR2: SGHRS, YFSETQ. The CDR3 protein is CASSLVVGLAVTGELFF. For the CDR3, the DNA is TGCGCCAGCAGCTTGGTTGTGGGACTAGCGGTCACCGGGGAGCTGTTTTTT.

The chain recombines TRBV6-5 with TRBJ1-5, with D maybe TRBD1 (5 bases). CDR1 MNHEY and CDR2 SVGAGI come from the germline V gene. Trimming removed 5 bases from V and 5 bases from J, with 10 bases in between. The CDR3 runs 13 residues. CDR3 amino acids: CASSRTGDQPQHF. The CDR3 nucleotides read TGTGCCAGCAGTCGGACGGGGGATCAGCCCCAGCATTTT.

The chain has TRBV12-5 and TRBJ1-2; D may be TRBD1 (5 bases). The germline V gene encodes CDR1 LGHNT and CDR2 FRNRAP. V lost 0 bases and J lost 3, with 14 bases in between. This CDR3 contains 16 residues. The chain's CDR3 is CASGLVLRGVDYGYTF. In DNA form, the CDR3 reads TGTGCTAGTGGTTTGGTATTACGGGGGGTCGACTATGGCTACACCTTC.

The chain employs TRBV18 and TRBJ1-6, with 9 nucleotides matching TRBD1. This CDR3 contains 17 residues. The ends lost 4 bases at V and 8 bases at J; junction bases unmatched: 12. Germline CDR1 KGHSH, CDR2 LQKENI. The CDR3 loop reads CASSQQGARRGDSPLHF. In nucleotides, the CDR3 is TGTGCCAGCTCACAACAGGGGGCGCGAAGAGGGGATTCACCCCTCCACTTT.

The chain has TRBV30 and TRBJ1-1; possible D gene TRBD1, 5 bases. The CDR3 contains 13 residues. Germline V gene sequence: CDR1 GTSNPN, CDR2 SVGIG (reference sequence). The V and J ends lost 2 bases and 6 bases respectively, with 13 bases between them. This chain's CDR3 is CAWSTPVGAEAFF. The DNA for the CDR3 is TGTGCCTGGAGTACCCCCGTGGGGGCTGAAGCTTTCTTT.

The V gene is TRBV28, the J gene TRBJ2-7; D remains unclear. The CDR3 covers 18 residues. Trimming left V 6 bases short and J 3 bases short, with 27 bases between. The V gene's germline CDR1 is MDHEN and CDR2 SYDVKM. This CDR3 is CASSFDIPGPTKHYEQYF. The DNA for the CDR3 is TGTGCCAGCAGCTTCGATATACCGGGCCCAACTAAACACTACGAGCAGTACTTC.

V usage is TRBV9 and J usage is TRBJ2-5; 8 bases match TRBD2. Germline V CDR1 and CDR2: SGDLS, YYNGEE. CDR3 length equals 14 residues. V lost 4 bases to trimming and J lost 5 bases; unmatched junction nucleotides: 7. The CDR3 sequence: CASSLRGGLETQYF. The CDR3 DNA reads TGTGCCAGCAGCCTCCGGGGGGGCCTGGAGACCCAGTACTTC.

The CDR3 DNA follows: TGTGCCAGCAGCGTAGCAAGGGACTACAATGAGCAGTTCTTC. Encoded protein: CASSVARDYNEQFF. The V call is TRBV9, the J call TRBJ2-1, with no clear D. The CDR3 covers 14 residues. With 0 bases removed from V and 3 bases from J, the gap between germline ends came to 7 bases. Germline V gives CDR1 SGDLS, CDR2 YYNGEE.

The chain joins TRBV28 to TRBJ2-1; 7 bases are a match to TRBD2. Germline CDR1 reads MDHEN; CDR2 reads SYDVKM. CDR3 length: 17 residues. J gave up 0 bases and V 4 bases, and 9 bases lay outside the gene matches. For the CDR3, the DNA is TGTGCCAGCAGTTCGAACGGGGGGATGAGCTCCTACAATGAGCAGTTCTTC. Translated: CASSSNGGMSSYNEQFF.